This T cell receptor beta chain was captured in a study of T cells after yellow fever vaccination. Study-level points and caveats: Some clonotypes were seen in both the CD4 and the CD8 compartments. These made up a small share and likely arose from convergent recombination. Subsequent booster samples again held most clones from primary vaccination (less than 98% CD4, 85% to 90% CD8).

This clonotype appeared many times. The antigen remains undetermined. The germline V gene encodes CDR1 LNHDA and CDR2 SQIVND (reference sequence). This CDR3 is built from 12 residues. Trimming took off 2 bases at V and 7 bases at J, with 5 bases between the two ends. TCRdb re-derived calls from the 5' RACE reads in MiXCR, one entry per CDR3 protein. There are under 250,000 distinct CDR3 sequences in the sample; roughly 7.2% occur only once, and roughly 0.86% lies in the top ten. The specimen was CD4+ T cells sorted from PBMCs, collected 15 days after the yellow fever booster vaccination. The genes are TRBV19 and TRBJ2-2; unclear D gene. This receptor was obtained from a man aged 25 to 40 who received the YFV17D yellow fever vaccine. As DNA, the CDR3 is TGTGCCAGTAGTATATCAGTCGGGGAGCTGTTTTTT. It codes for CASSISVGELFF.